The T cell receptor (beta chain) under discussion was sequenced for a study of T cells after yellow fever vaccination. Broader study findings: Post-booster reappearance was seen for most primary-vaccination clones (around 96% CD4, 85% to 90% CD8). It was a weaker secondary response, yet one that peaked faster, at day 5 versus 15. Clonotypes shared by both compartments, CD4 and CD8, made up a small share. Abundant clonotypes (contaminants from the bulk population) could be present in FACS-sorted repertoires.

This clonotype was seen more than once but under ten times. This CDR3 contains 15 residues. The V and J ends lost 0 bases and 4 bases, in that order; junction bases with no gene match: 2. Per the germline V gene, CDR1 is MNHEY and CDR2 is SVGAGI. MiXCR, run by TCRdb on the 5' RACE reads, gives a single entry per CDR3 protein. The table includes about 58,000 distinct CDR3 sequences, approximately 5.7% detected once. The chain carries TRBV6-5 and TRBJ2-2, with 7 positions matching TRBD1. The TCR sequence derives from a man younger than 30 who received the YFV17D yellow fever vaccine. The sequencing here drew on PBMCs, either bulk or a sorted T-cell subset (CD4+, CD8+, memory, or dextramer-sorted; not recorded which), taken on the day of the yellow fever booster vaccination. The CDR3 DNA follows: TGTGCCAGCAGTTACTCGACAGGGTTCACCGGGGAGCTGTTTTTT. It translates to CASSYSTGFTGELFF.